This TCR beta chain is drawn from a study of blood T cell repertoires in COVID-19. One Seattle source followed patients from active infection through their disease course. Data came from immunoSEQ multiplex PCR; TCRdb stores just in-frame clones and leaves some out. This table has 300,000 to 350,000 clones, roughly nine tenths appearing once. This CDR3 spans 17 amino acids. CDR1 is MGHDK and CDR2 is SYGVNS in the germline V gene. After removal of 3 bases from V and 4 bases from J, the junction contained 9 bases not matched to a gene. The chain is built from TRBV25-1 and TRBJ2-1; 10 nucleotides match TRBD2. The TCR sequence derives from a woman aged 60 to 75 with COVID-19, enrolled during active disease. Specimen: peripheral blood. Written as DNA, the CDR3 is TGTGCCAGCAGTGAGCTGGCTAGCGGGGGACCTTACAATGAGCAGTTCTTC. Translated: CASSELASGGPYNEQFF.